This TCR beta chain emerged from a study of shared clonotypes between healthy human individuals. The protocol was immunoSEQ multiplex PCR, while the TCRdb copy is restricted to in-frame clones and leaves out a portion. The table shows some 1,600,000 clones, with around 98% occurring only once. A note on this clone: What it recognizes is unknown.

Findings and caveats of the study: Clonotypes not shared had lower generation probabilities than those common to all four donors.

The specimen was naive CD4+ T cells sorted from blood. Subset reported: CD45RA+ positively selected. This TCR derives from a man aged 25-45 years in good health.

CDR3 loop: CASSEKGVNQPQHF. As DNA, the CDR3 is TGTGCCAGCAGTGAAAAAGGGGTAAATCAGCCCCAGCATTTT. The J gene is TRBJ1-5, the V gene TRBV6-1; the D gene is possibly TRBD1 (5 bases). V was shortened by 2 bases and J by 4 bases, with 9 bases between the two germline ends. The CDR3 runs to 14 residues. CDR1 is MNHNS, CDR2 SASEGT, per germline.